This note documents a single T cell receptor (beta chain) sequence. No antigen is known for it. An end of the junction does not agree with germline; a read error may underlie this. The length of the CDR3 is 13 residues. CDR1 is SSHAT, CDR2 FNYEAQ, per germline (reference sequence). The table came from immunoSEQ multiplex PCR; TCRdb's copy has only in-frame clones and leaves some out. The data contain some 170,000 clones, around nine tenths of them singletons. This entry comes from a study of cytomegalovirus exposure and HLA in healthy donors. Study results and caveats: Specific recognition of CMV antigens was confirmed in vitro for a few chains (all CMV-associated).

The TCR was taken from a woman younger than 45 in good health and CMV-seronegative. The sequenced sample consisted of PBMCs. The chain uses TRBV7-7 and TRBJ1-1; D remains unclear. CDR3 sequence: CASSFTRETEAFF. The CDR3 nucleotides are TGTGCTAGCAGCTTTACACGGGAAACTGAAGCTTTCTTT.